This T cell receptor (beta chain) came from a study of blood T cell repertoires in COVID-19. Turning to the study itself: The study drew acute and convalescent COVID-19 samples from the United States, Italy and Spain. T cells, B-cell-depleted T cells, or PBMCs supplied cDNA or gDNA.

Per the authors' pipeline: Reference gene primer amplification in the assay estimated nucleated cell counts. Produced via immunoSEQ multiplex PCR; TCRdb's table is partial and in-frame only. V and J calls and clone size are given by that table; D and trimming were obtained from the DNA. This table holds approximately 120,000 clones, less than 90% found once. The junction had 6 bases not matched to a gene; V was cut back by 6 bases and J by 8 bases. Germline CDR1 and CDR2: SQVTM and ANQGSEA. This CDR3 contains 12 residues. The sample consisted of peripheral blood. The rearrangement uses TRBV29-1 and TRBJ2-1; 8 positions match TRBD2. The clonotype originates from a woman aged 80 or over with acute or convalescent COVID-19. This CDR3 reads CSVRRGGDEQFF. The CDR3 nucleotides read TGCAGCGTGAGACGGGGGGGAGATGAGCAGTTCTTC.